The 28 T cell receptor beta chains reported below all come from one sample, sequenced in a study of T-cell reconstitution after alpha-beta-depleted transplantation in children. Unique molecular identifiers were incorporated when the TCRbeta library was constructed. Each CDR3 protein is one row after TCRdb ran MiXCR on the PCR reads. The sample has about 500,000 distinct CDR3 sequences; about 33% are singletons. This material consisted of PBMCs from the stem cell graft donor, taken from the stem cell graft. These receptors all stem from a human donor who donated a stem cell graft to a child with aplastic anemia.

Only a few counts were recorded for this clonotype. The V gene is TRBV4-3, the J gene TRBJ2-7, with TRBD2 matching 7 bases. Germline lookup yields CDR1 LGHNA and CDR2 YSLEER. The CDR3 has 15 residues. The V gene end was trimmed by 1 base and the J gene end by 3 bases; junction bases not matched to a gene: 6. This CDR3 is CASSQGSLAVYEQYF. In DNA form, the CDR3 reads TGCGCCAGCAGCCAAGGGTCGCTAGCGGTCTACGAGCAGTACTTC.

The chain has TRBV30 and TRBJ1-6; perhaps TRBD1 as D (6 bases). This CDR3 is 15 amino acids long. V lost 6 bases and J lost 10, with 22 bases in between. The germline CDR1 and CDR2 sequences are GTSNPN and SVGIG (reference sequence). The CDR3 here is CACHAPGQLLSPLHF. The CDR3 nucleotides are TGTGCCTGTCACGCTCCGGGACAACTGCTCTCACCCCTCCACTTT.

In its sample, this clonotype was seen a few times. This sequence joins TRBV5-1 and TRBJ1-1; the D is unclear. The CDR3 runs 16 residues. Looked up from germline, CDR1 is SGHRS and CDR2 is YFSETQ. Trimming stripped 0 bases from V and 0 bases from J, with 12 bases between. The CDR3 region is CASSLGREAMNTEAFF. The CDR3 DNA is TGCGCCAGCAGCTTGGGGAGGGAGGCGATGAACACTGAAGCTTTCTTT.

The V and J genes are TRBV12-3 or TRBV12-4 and TRBJ2-5; 12 positions agree with TRBD2. The CDR3 is made up of 16 amino acids. V shed 1 base and J 5 bases; nucleotides not matched to a gene: 5. The CDR3 loop reads CASSLVLAGGVETQYF. The CDR3 nucleotides read TGTGCCAGCAGTTTAGTACTAGCGGGAGGTGTGGAGACCCAGTACTTC.

The chain uses TRBV20-1 and TRBJ1-1; D is perhaps TRBD1 (6 bases). Germline V gene data show CDR1 as DFQATT and CDR2 as SNEGSKA (reference sequence). The CDR3 sequence is 14 residues long. Trimming took off 3 bases at V and 1 base at J, with 12 bases between the two ends. This CDR3 is CSASPNRANTEAFF. The CDR3 DNA reads as TGCAGTGCTAGCCCTAACAGGGCGAACACTGAAGCTTTCTTT.

The CDR3 DNA follows: TGCGCCAGCAGTGAGAGAAGGGGGCGCGAGGAGACCCAGTACTTC. Translated: CASSERRGREETQYF. This chain uses TRBV10-1 with TRBJ2-5; 7 bases map to TRBD1. V shed 2 bases and J 5 bases; nucleotides not matched to a gene: 8. Per germline, CDR1 WNHNN and CDR2 SYGVQD (reference sequence). This CDR3 is built from 15 residues.

V usage is TRBV5-1 and J usage is TRBJ2-2, with a weak D call TRBD1 (6 bases). The germline CDR1 and CDR2 sequences are SGHRS and YFSETQ. The CDR3 totals 13 residues. V shed 3 bases and J shed 6 bases, with 9 bases lying between them. CDR3 loop: CASSSEGAGELFF. DNA for the CDR3: TGCGCCAGCAGCTCCGAGGGGGCCGGGGAGCTGTTTTTT.

This clonotype appeared a few times. The rearrangement uses TRBV4-3 and TRBJ2-7, with D maybe TRBD2 (6 bases). CDR1 is LGHNA, CDR2 YSLEER, per germline. The CDR3 is 15 residues long. Trimming took 1 base from V and 3 from J, leaving 13 bases between them. The CDR3 sequence is CASSQGGGVGYEQYF. As DNA, the CDR3 is TGCGCCAGCAGCCAAGGAGGAGGGGTCGGCTACGAGCAGTACTTC.

This clonotype was observed a handful of times. This chain links TRBV7-3 with TRBJ2-7, with 12 bases identical to TRBD1. The CDR3 runs to 17 residues. Germline loops: CDR1 SGHTA, CDR2 FQGTGA. Trimming took 0 bases from V and 5 from J; bases not matched to a gene: 8. For the CDR3, the DNA is TGTGCCAGCAGCTTAACGGGGGGACAGGGGGCTGGGAACGAGCAGTACTTC. Translated: CASSLTGGQGAGNEQYF.

V and J are TRBV5-1 and TRBJ2-7, with D tentatively TRBD1 (5 bases). From germline, CDR1 is SGHRS and CDR2 YFSETQ. This CDR3 has 13 amino acids. The V end lost 3 bases, the J end lost 7 bases, and 14 bases lay between the germline ends. CDR3: CASSSLGQDEQYF. CDR3 nucleotides: TGCGCCAGCAGCTCCCTGGGGCAGGATGAGCAGTACTTC.

This chain connects TRBV10-3 to TRBJ1-1; D is unclear. Per the germline V gene, CDR1 is ENHRY and CDR2 is SYGVKD. The length of the CDR3 is 14 residues. The V end lost 0 bases, the J end lost 0 bases, and 5 bases lay between the germline ends. The CDR3 DNA reads as TGTGCCATCAGTGAGTCCTCAGTGAACACTGAAGCTTTCTTT. This translates into CAISESSVNTEAFF.

The chain recombines TRBV7-9 with TRBJ1-4; D is undetermined. The CDR3 is 14 amino acids. V was pared by 5 bases and J by 7 bases, with 14 bases between. Germline V gene sequence: CDR1 SEHNR, CDR2 FQNEAQ (reference sequence). This CDR3 is CASSASAMGEKLFF. The CDR3, as DNA: TGTGCCAGCAGCGCCTCAGCCATGGGTGAAAAACTGTTTTTT.

J is TRBJ1-1 and V is TRBV5-1; no clear D gene. Trimming stripped 0 bases from V and 4 bases from J, with 13 bases between. The germline CDR1 and CDR2 sequences are SGHRS and YFSETQ. CDR3 length: 15 amino acids. The CDR3 nucleotides read TGCGCCAGCAGCTTGGTCGGGCGCGCGGGCACTGAAGCTTTCTTT. This translates into CASSLVGRAGTEAFF. The entire variable domain, with the rest obtained from reference TRBV5-1 and TRBJ1-1, is as follows: KAGVTQTPRYLIKTRGQQVTLSCSPISGHRSVSWYQQTPGQGLQFLFEYFSETQRNKGNFPGRFSGRQFSNSRSEMNVSTLELGDSALYLCASSLVGRAGTEAFFGQGTRLTVV.

The chain combines TRBV7-2 with TRBJ2-7; weak D call: TRBD2 (5 bases). V lost 1 base, J lost 2 bases, and 12 bases lay in between. The CDR3 is 15 amino acids. CDR1 and CDR2 from the germline V gene are SGHTA and FQGNSA. CDR3 sequence reads: CASSLGGSSPYEQYV. The CDR3 DNA reads TGTGCCAGCAGCTTAGGAGGGAGTTCTCCCTACGAGCAGTACGTC.

V and J are TRBV12-3 or TRBV12-4 and TRBJ2-3, with 10 bases lining up with TRBD1. The CDR3 totals 16 residues. V trimming: 5 bases; J trimming: 6 bases; junction bases outside the gene matches: 11. The CDR3 loop reads CASSTPGQGIFDTQYF. In DNA, the CDR3 is TGTGCCAGCAGTACCCCGGGACAGGGGATATTTGATACGCAGTATTTT.

CDR3 loop: CSARDLSGRRSGEQYF. The CDR3 DNA is TGCAGTGCTAGAGATCTGAGCGGGAGACGGTCAGGCGAGCAGTACTTC. The rearrangement uses TRBV20-1 and TRBJ2-7, with 8 bases lining up with TRBD2. Trimming cost V 0 bases and J 6 bases; bases outside gene matches: 13. Per germline, CDR1 DFQATT and CDR2 SNEGSKA (reference sequence). This CDR3 contains 16 residues.

The chain recombines TRBV27 with TRBJ2-3; 14 nucleotides agree with TRBD2. Trimming at V came to 6 bases and at J to 3 bases, leaving 5 bases not matched to a gene. This CDR3 spans 16 amino acids. Germline-derived CDR1 and CDR2 are MNHEY and SMNVEV (reference sequence). CDR3 bases: TGTGCCAGCAGGGGACTAGCGGGAGAGGTTACAGATACGCAGTATTTT. It is translated as CASRGLAGEVTDTQYF.

The V call is TRBV7-2, the J call TRBJ2-7; 12 nucleotides match TRBD2. Germline CDR1 and CDR2: SGHTA and FQGNSA. The J segment lost 3 bases and the V segment lost 5 bases, leaving 2 bases of the junction unmatched. The CDR3 totals 14 residues. The CDR3 DNA sequence: TGTGCCAGCAGCGTGACTAGCGGGAGCTACGAGCAGTACTTC. It translates to CASSVTSGSYEQYF.

This clonotype has a handful of counts. The chain recombines TRBV6-5 with TRBJ2-1; the match to TRBD2 covers 14 bases. Germline values: CDR1 MNHEY, CDR2 SVGAGI. The junction had 5 bases not matched to a gene; V was cut back by 0 bases and J by 4 bases. This CDR3 comprises 18 residues. CDR3 sequence (DNA): TGTGCCAGCAGTTACTCCGGGACTAGCGGGAGAAGGTACAATGAGCAGTTCTTC. Translating gives CASSYSGTSGRRYNEQFF.

This rearrangement joins TRBV24-1 to TRBJ1-5; 10 bases line up with TRBD1. CDR1 KGHDR and CDR2 SFDVKD come from the germline V gene. V lost 3 bases to trimming and J lost 2 bases; unmatched junction nucleotides: 3. There are 16 residues in the CDR3. CDR3 nucleotides: TGTGCCACCAGTGATCCCGGGACAGGGGGCAATCAGCCCCAGCATTTT. It codes for CATSDPGTGGNQPQHF.

The chain has TRBV5-4 and TRBJ2-7, with TRBD2 matching 7 bases. Germline values: CDR1 SGHNT, CDR2 YYREEE (reference sequence). This CDR3 spans 15 amino acids. Germline trimming cut 1 base from V and 5 bases from J; bases unmatched to any gene: 9. In DNA, the CDR3 is TGTGCCAGCAGCTTGCGGCGGGAGATGATCCACGAGCAGTACTTC. Translating gives CASSLRREMIHEQYF.

V gene TRBV29-1 combines with J gene TRBJ2-7, with TRBD1 matching over 8 bases. Looked up from germline, CDR1 is SQVTM and CDR2 is ANQGSEA. The junction had 13 bases not matched to a gene; V was cut back by 6 bases and J by 6 bases. The CDR3 sequence is 14 residues long. Here the CDR3 reads CSVGTGQRWREQYF. In DNA form, the CDR3 reads TGCAGCGTGGGGACAGGCCAAAGGTGGCGCGAGCAGTACTTC.

The chain is built from TRBV4-3 and TRBJ2-1; TRBD2 agrees at 7 bases. The CDR3 runs to 16 residues. Germline CDR1 reads LGHNA; CDR2 reads YSLEER. Trimming cost V 0 bases and J 2 bases; bases outside gene matches: 4. CDR3 bases: TGCGCCAGCAGCCAAGATGCTAGCGGAACCTACAATGAGCAGTTCTTC. Protein product: CASSQDASGTYNEQFF.

At least ten counts were recorded for this clonotype. The chain uses TRBV6-2 or TRBV6-3 and TRBJ2-5; D is ambiguous. Looked up from germline, CDR1 is MNHEY and CDR2 is SVGEGT. This CDR3 comprises 12 residues. Trimming left V 6 bases short and J 3 bases short, with 8 bases between. The CDR3 nucleotides read TGTGCCAGCAGCCCCGGAGAAGAGACCCAGTACTTC. This translates into CASSPGEETQYF.

The chain carries TRBV28 and TRBJ2-7; D ambiguous. The germline CDR1 and CDR2 sequences are MDHEN and SYDVKM. This CDR3 is built from 12 residues. Trimming left V 6 bases short and J 5 bases short, with 11 bases between. The CDR3: CASRFTEDEQYF. DNA of the CDR3: TGTGCCAGCAGATTTACCGAGGACGAGCAGTACTTC.

This clonotype was detected only a few times. The chain employs TRBV20-1 and TRBJ1-2; tentative D call: TRBD1 (6 bases). CDR1 and CDR2 from the germline V gene are DFQATT and SNEGSKA (reference sequence). Trimming stripped 6 bases from V and 4 bases from J, with 15 bases between. This CDR3 has 13 amino acids. CDR3 bases: TGCAGTGCAGTCGGACAGAACCTCTATGGCTACACCTTC. As protein: CSAVGQNLYGYTF.

The chain recombines TRBV29-1 with TRBJ1-1; no reliable D call. Germline loops: CDR1 SQVTM, CDR2 ANQGSEA. This CDR3 is built from 12 residues. Trimming shortened V by 5 bases and J by 4 bases, and 11 bases separated the two germline ends. For the CDR3, the DNA is TGCAGCGTTCTCCCCCACCCCACTGAAGCTTTCTTT. This translates into CSVLPHPTEAFF.

V gene TRBV24-1 combines with J gene TRBJ2-2, with 7 bases fitting TRBD1. Germline V gene sequence: CDR1 KGHDR, CDR2 SFDVKD. CDR3 length: 16 amino acids. V lost 3 bases, J lost 3 bases, and 6 bases stayed unmatched. CDR3 sequence: CATSDRRDRDTGELFF. For the CDR3, the DNA is TGTGCCACCAGTGATCGCCGGGACAGAGACACCGGGGAGCTGTTTTTT.